This T cell receptor beta chain emerged from a study of CXCR3-negative and CXCR3-positive naive CD8 T cells. The study's findings and limits: Memory CD8+ T cell repertoires were far less diverse than both naive subsets. With CXCR3 expression partially decreased after cryopreservation, most assays relied on fresh PBMCs. The authors found comparable surface CD5 between naive subsets and inferred TCR strength from TRB CDR3 properties. TRB CDR3 hydrophobicity was greater in CXCR3-positive naive cells than in CXCR3-negative naive cells.

Comments on this clonotype: Antigen: not known.

Germline CDR1 reads MNHEY; CDR2 reads SMNVEV (reference sequence). The CDR3 contains 14 residues. Sorts performed in triplicate captured roughly 320,000 cells each from every CD8+ T cell subset. The study made its TRB cDNA libraries by 5' RACE, adding UMI labels. TCRdb processed the 5' RACE reads again and assigns one entry to each CDR3 protein, with no DNA. In total, the table holds 50,000 to 65,000 distinct CDR3 sequences. The chain employs TRBV27 and TRBJ2-1; lacking DNA, the TRBD1 call made by TCRdb goes unchecked. Sequencing was done on a sample of naive CXCR3+ CD8+ T cells from blood. Subset indicated: CD45RO-CCR7+CD27+CD95- naive CD8+ T cells expressing CXCR3 (TNR3+). The TCR was taken from a human donor in good health. Some clones in this sample may be carry-over from other donors' samples. This CDR3 reads CASSPIPETGEQFF.